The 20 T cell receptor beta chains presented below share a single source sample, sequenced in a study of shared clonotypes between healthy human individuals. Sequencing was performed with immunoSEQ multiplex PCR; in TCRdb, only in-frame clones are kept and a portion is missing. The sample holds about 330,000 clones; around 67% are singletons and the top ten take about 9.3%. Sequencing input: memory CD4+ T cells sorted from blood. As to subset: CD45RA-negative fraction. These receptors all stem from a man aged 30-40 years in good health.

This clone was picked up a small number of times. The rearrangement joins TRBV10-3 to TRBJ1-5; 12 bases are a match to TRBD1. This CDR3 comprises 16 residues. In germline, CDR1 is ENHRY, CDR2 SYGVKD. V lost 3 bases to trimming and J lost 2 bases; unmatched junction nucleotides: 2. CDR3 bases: TGTGCCATCAGTGATCGGGACAGGGGGCGCAATCAGCCCCAGCATTTT. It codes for CAISDRDRGRNQPQHF.

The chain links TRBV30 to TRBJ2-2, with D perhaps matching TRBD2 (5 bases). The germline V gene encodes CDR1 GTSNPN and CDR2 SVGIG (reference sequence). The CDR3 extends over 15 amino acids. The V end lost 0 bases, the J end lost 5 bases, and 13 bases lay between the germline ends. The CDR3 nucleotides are TGTGCCTGGAGTGTAGACTTGGGAGTGACCGGGGAGCTGTTTTTT. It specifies CAWSVDLGVTGELFF.

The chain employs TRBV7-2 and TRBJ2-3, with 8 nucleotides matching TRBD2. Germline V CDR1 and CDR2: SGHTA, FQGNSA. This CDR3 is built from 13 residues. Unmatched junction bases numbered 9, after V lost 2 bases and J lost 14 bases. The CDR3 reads CASSLRGGLGAYF. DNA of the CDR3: TGTGCCAGCAGCTTAAGAGGGGGACTAGGCGCGTATTTT.

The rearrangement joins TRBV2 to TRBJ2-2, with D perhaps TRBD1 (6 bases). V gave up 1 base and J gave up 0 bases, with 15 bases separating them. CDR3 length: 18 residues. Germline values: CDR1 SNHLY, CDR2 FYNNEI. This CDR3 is CASSEVRIGTTNTGELFF. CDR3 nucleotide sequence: TGTGCCAGCAGTGAAGTGCGGATTGGGACAACGAACACCGGGGAGCTGTTTTTT.

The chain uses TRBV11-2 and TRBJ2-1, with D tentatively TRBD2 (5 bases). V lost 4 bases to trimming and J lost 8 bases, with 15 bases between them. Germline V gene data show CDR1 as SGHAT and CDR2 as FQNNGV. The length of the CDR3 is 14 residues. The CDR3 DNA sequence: TGTGCCAGCAGCTCGCCCCGGGGTAGGTATGAGCAGTTCTTC. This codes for CASSSPRGRYEQFF.

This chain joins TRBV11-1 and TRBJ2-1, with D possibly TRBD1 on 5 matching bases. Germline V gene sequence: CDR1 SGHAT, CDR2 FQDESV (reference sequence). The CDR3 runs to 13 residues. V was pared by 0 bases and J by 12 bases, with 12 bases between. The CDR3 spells CASSLALGRVQFF. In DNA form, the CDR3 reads TGTGCCAGCAGCTTAGCGTTAGGCAGGGTGCAGTTCTTC.

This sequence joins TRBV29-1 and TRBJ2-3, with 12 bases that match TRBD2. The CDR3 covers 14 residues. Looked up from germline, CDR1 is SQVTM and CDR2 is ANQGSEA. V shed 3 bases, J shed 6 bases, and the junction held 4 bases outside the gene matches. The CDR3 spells CSVDLTSGGDTQYF. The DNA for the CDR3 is TGCAGCGTTGATCTAACTAGCGGGGGGGATACGCAGTATTTT.

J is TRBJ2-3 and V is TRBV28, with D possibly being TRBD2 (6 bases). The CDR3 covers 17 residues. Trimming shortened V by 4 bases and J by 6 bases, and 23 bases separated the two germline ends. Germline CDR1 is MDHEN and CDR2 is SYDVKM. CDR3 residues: CASSWGWRERERDTQYF. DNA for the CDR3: TGTGCCAGCAGTTGGGGGTGGAGGGAAAGGGAGCGGGATACGCAGTATTTT.

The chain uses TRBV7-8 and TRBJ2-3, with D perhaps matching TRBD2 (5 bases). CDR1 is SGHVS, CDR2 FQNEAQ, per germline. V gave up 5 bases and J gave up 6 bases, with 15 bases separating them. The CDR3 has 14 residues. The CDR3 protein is CASSPPRLRDTQYF. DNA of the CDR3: TGTGCCAGCAGCCCACCCCGACTACGGGATACGCAGTATTTT.

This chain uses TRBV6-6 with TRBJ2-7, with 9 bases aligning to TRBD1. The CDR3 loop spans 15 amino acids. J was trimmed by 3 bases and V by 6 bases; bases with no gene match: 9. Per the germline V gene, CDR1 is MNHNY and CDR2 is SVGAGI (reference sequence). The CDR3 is CASRPSGTGSYEQYF. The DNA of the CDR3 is TGTGCCAGCAGACCCTCGGGGACAGGGAGCTACGAGCAGTACTTC.

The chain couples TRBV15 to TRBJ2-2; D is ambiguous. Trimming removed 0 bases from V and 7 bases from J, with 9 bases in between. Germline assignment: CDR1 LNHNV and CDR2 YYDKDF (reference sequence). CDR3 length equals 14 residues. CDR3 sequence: CATSRDEAIGELFF. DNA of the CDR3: TGTGCCACCAGCAGAGATGAGGCGATCGGGGAGCTGTTTTTT.

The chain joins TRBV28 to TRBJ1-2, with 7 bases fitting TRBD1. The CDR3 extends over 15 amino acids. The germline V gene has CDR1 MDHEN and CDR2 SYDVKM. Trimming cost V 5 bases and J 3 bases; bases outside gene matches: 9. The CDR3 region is CASSAPGGGDYGYTF. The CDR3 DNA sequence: TGTGCCAGCAGTGCCCCAGGGGGAGGGGACTATGGCTACACCTTC.

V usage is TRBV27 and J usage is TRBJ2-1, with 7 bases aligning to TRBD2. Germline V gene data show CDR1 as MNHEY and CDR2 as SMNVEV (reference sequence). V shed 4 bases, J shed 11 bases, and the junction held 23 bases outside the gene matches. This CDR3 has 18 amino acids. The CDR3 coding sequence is TGTGCCAGCAGTTCCGAAATGGGGGTCCCGGGACTACCATATAAGCAGTTCTTC. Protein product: CASSSEMGVPGLPYKQFF.

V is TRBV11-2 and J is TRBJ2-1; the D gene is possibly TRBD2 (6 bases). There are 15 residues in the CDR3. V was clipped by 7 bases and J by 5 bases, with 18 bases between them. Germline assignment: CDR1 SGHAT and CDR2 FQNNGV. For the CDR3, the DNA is TGTGCCAGCACCCCGGGGCGGGGCTTCCACAATGAGCAGTTCTTC. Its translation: CASTPGRGFHNEQFF.

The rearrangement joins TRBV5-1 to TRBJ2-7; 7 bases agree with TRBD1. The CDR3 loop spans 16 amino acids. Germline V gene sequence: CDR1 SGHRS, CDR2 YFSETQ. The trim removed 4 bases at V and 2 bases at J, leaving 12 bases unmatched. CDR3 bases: TGCGCCAGCAGCCCAGGTGGGACAGACTCTGCCTACGAGCAGTACTTC. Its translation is CASSPGGTDSAYEQYF. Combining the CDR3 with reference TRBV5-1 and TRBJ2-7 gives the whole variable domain KAGVTQTPRYLIKTRGQQVTLSCSPISGHRSVSWYQQTPGQGLQFLFEYFSETQRNKGNFPGRFSGRQFSNSRSEMNVSTLELGDSALYLCASSPGGTDSAYEQYFGPGTRLTVT.

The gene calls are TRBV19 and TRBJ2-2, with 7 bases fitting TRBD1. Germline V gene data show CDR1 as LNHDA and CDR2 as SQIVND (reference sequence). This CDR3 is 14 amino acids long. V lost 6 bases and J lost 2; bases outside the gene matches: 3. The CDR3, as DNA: TGTGCCAGTAGGACAGGGCTAAACACCGGGGAGCTGTTTTTT. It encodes CASRTGLNTGELFF.

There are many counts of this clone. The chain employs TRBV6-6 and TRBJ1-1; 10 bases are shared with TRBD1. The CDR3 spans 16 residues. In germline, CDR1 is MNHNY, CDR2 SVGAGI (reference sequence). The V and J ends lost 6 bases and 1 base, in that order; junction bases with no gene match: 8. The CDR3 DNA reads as TGTGCCAGCAGGGTTTGGACAGGGGGAGAGAACACTGAAGCTTTCTTT. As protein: CASRVWTGGENTEAFF.

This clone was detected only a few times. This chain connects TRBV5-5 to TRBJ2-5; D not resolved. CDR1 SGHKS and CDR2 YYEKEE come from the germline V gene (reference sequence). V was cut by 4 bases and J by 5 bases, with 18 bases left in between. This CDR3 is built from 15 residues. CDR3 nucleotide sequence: TGTGCCAGCAGCCCGGCTATGGGGTATCTGGAGACCCAGTACTTC. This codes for CASSPAMGYLETQYF.

CDR3 residues: CASSSATGGRYEQYF. Here the CDR3 DNA reads TGTGCCAGCAGCTCCGCTACGGGCGGGAGGTACGAGCAGTACTTC. V gene TRBV5-4 combines with J gene TRBJ2-7, with 8 bases that match TRBD2. V lost 3 bases to trimming and J lost 4 bases; unmatched junction nucleotides: 9. The CDR3 runs 15 residues. CDR1 is SGHNT and CDR2 is YYREEE in the germline V gene (reference sequence).

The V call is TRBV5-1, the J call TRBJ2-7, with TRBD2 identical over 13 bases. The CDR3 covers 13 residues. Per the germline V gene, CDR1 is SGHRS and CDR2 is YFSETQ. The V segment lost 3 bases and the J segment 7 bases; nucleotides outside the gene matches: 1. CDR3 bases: TGCGCCAGCAGCTCGGGACTAGCGGGAGAGCAGTACTTC. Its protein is CASSSGLAGEQYF. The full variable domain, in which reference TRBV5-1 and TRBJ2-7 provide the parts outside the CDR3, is KAGVTQTPRYLIKTRGQQVTLSCSPISGHRSVSWYQQTPGQGLQFLFEYFSETQRNKGNFPGRFSGRQFSNSRSEMNVSTLELGDSALYLCASSSGLAGEQYFGPGTRLTVT.